The rows below give T cell receptor beta chains drawn from one sample of a study of identical twins. TCRdb re-called the 5' RACE reads through MiXCR, storing one row per CDR3 protein. Counted here are roughly 290,000 distinct CDR3 sequences, 8% to 9.5% occurring once; the ten biggest clones make up 7% to 8.5%. These sequences were also reported in another study, on yellow fever vaccine responses in identical twins.

The sequenced sample was CD8+ T cells sorted from blood. All receptors come from a young woman in good health. The CDR3 runs from the conserved cysteine through the conserved F or W.

>TRBJ2-7|TRBV4-3
CASSQDPGPYEQYF
>TRBJ1-2|TRBV5-1
CASSLGTTGPSNYGYTF
>TRBJ2-3|TRBV7-2
CASSLAGTSAFGDTQYF
>TRBJ2-7|TRBV30
CAWTQGQSYEQYF
>TRBJ2-3|TRBV5-8
CASSPQQADTQYF
>TRBJ2-7|TRBV29-1
CSVVIRDRAYEQYF
>TRBJ2-7|TRBV12-3/TRBV12-4
CASSTRTYEQYF
>TRBJ2-3|TRBV14
CASSQDPDTQYF
>TRBJ2-7|TRBV25-1
CASSEFEQVYEQYF
>TRBJ2-7|TRBV28
CASRLIRGGIHEQYF
>TRBJ1-2|TRBV7-9
CASSPPGAKWYGYTF
>TRBJ2-1|TRBV4-2
CASSQDQTQAAYNEQFF
>TRBJ2-3|TRBV12-3/TRBV12-4
CATKPLDTQYF
>TRBJ2-2|TRBV30
CAWSHGGTENTGELFF
>TRBJ2-7|TRBV4-3
CASSQTTFGTGIEQYF